This TCR beta chain was found in a study of glioma-infiltrating T cells. Study background: Samples included WHO grade II oligodendrogliomas or astrocytomas and initial-diagnosis grade IV glioblastomas.

About this clonotype itself: Its antigen is unidentified.

Using RNA template, CDR3s of TCR alpha and beta were amplified with iRepertoire arm-PCR. From the multiplex PCR reads, TCRdb called clonotypes with MiXCR, one entry per CDR3 protein. The table shows around 390,000 distinct CDR3 sequences, with 35% to 45% occurring only once. Findings and limits, study-wide: A blood CDR3 motif signature was depleted in highly divergent patients.

Per the germline V gene, CDR1 is LNHDA and CDR2 is SQIVND (reference sequence). The CDR3 is made up of 16 amino acids. The junction had 12 bases not matched to a gene; V was cut back by 5 bases and J by 7 bases. This receptor was identified in a human donor with low-grade glioma or glioblastoma, undergoing nonglioma brain surgery, or in good health (not recorded which). The chain recombines TRBV19 with TRBJ1-4, with 8 positions matching TRBD1. The sequencing input was glioma tissue, nonneoplastic brain tissue, or PBMCs (not recorded which). The DNA for the CDR3 is TGTGCCAGTAGTTTCGACAGGGGCCCTACACGTGAAAAACTGTTTTTT. Its translation is CASSFDRGPTREKLFF.